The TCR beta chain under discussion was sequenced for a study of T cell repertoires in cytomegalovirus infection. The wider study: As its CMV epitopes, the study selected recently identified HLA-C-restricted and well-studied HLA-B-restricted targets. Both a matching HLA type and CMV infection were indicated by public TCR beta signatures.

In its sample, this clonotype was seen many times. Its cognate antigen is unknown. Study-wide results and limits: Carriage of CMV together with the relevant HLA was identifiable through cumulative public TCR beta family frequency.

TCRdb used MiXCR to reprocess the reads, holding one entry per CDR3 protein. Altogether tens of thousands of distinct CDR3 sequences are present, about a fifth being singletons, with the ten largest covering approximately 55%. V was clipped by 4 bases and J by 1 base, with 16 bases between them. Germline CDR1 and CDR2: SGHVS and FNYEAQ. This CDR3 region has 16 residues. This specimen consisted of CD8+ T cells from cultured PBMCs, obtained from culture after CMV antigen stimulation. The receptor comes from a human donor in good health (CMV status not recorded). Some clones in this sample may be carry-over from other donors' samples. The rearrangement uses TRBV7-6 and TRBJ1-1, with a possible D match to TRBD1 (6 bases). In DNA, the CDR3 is TGTGCCAGCAGCTCCCGAGGTGCGGGGGCGAACACTGAAGCTTTCTTT. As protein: CASSSRGAGANTEAFF.